This entry features one TCR beta chain sequence. Its antigen is undetermined. TCRdb's copy holds only in-frame clones and misses some; the assay was immunoSEQ multiplex PCR. Here the sample spans roughly 89,000 clones, 85% to 90% being singletons. This entry comes from a study of T cell responses to AZD1222 COVID-19 vaccine. Findings and limits, study-wide: The donor cohort was predominantly white British with a female majority, and clonal diversity may have been underestimated.

Germline V gene sequence: CDR1 KGHSH, CDR2 LQKENI. The V and J ends lost 1 base and 4 bases respectively, with 7 bases between them. The CDR3 totals 13 residues. Sequences were derived from peripheral blood, sampled on day 0 of MenACWY control vaccination. The J gene is TRBJ2-5, the V gene TRBV18; D is ambiguous. The TCR sequence derives from an adult in good health. The CDR3 sequence is CASSPQGRETQYF. DNA for the CDR3: TGTGCCAGCTCACCACAGGGTCGAGAGACCCAGTACTTC.